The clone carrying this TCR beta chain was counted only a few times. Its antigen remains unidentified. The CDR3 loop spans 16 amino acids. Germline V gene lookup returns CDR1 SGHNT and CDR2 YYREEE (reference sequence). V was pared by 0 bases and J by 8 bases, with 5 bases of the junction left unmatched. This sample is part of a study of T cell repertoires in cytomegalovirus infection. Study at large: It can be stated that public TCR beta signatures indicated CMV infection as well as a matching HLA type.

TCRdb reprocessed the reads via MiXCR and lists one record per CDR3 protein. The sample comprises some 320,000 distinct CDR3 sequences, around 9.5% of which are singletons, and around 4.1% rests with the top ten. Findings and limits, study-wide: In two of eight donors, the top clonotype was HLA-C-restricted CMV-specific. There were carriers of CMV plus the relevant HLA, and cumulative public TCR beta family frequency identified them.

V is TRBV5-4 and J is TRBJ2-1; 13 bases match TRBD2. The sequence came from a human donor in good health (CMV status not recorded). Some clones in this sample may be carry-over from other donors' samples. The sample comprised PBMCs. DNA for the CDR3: TGTGCCAGCAGCTTGGCAGGACTAGCGGGGGATGATGAGCAGTTCTTC. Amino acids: CASSLAGLAGDDEQFF. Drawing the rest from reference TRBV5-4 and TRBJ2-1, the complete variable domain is ETGVTQSPTHLIKTRGQQVTLRCSSQSGHNTVSWYQQALGQGPQFIFQYYREEENGRGNFPPRFSGLQFPNYSSELNVNALELDDSALYLCASSLAGLAGDDEQFFGPGTRLTVL.